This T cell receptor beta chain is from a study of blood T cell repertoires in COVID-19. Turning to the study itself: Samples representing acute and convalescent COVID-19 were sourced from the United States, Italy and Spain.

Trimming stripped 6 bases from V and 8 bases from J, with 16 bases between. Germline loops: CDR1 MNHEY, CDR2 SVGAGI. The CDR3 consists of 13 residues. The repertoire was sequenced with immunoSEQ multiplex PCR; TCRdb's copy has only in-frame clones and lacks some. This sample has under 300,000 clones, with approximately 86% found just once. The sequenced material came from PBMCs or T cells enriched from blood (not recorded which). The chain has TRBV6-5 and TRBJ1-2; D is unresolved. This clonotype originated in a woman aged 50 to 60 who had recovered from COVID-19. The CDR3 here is CASSESGGWGYTF. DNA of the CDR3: TGTGCCAGCAGCGAGTCGGGAGGGTGGGGCTACACCTTC.